The present T cell receptor (beta chain) was sequenced within a study of beta chain features in type 1 diabetes. General study findings and limits: A possible short-template PCR bias applies equally to patients and controls. Among all four CD4+ subsets, Type 1 diabetes patients had TCRB CDR3s that were moderately but significantly shorter. Lower insertion and higher deletion counts appeared at VDJ junctions in type 1 diabetes patients.

The V segment lost 1 base and the J segment 10 bases; nucleotides outside the gene matches: 5. This CDR3 has 14 amino acids. The germline V gene encodes CDR1 LNHDA and CDR2 SQIVND (reference sequence). Markers CD45RO/CCR7/CD25/CD127/CD95/CD27 served to sort CD4+ naive, central memory, regulatory and stem cell-like memory cells. This clone was counted only a few times. Its antigen is not identified. Every isolated RNA sample was fully reverse transcribed, so sequencing captured expressed TCRB transcripts. Profiling relied on immunoSEQ multiplex PCR, and the TCRdb table lists in-frame clones only, not all of them. The data contain 130,000 or so clones, around 16% of them singletons.

Sequencing used central memory CD4+ T cells from blood. The chain employs TRBV19 and TRBJ2-1, with 9 bases matching TRBD2. The source is a man aged 18 to 30 with type 1 diabetes. The CDR3 loop is CASSIGLAGWEQFF. The CDR3 DNA sequence: TGTGCCAGTAGTATAGGGCTAGCGGGGTGGGAGCAGTTCTTC.